A selection of T cell receptor beta chains follows, all from one sample in a study of vaccination effects on CD4 cells after COVID-19. Some clones are missing from TCRdb's copy, which holds only in-frame ones; the method was immunoSEQ multiplex PCR. The sample comprises about 46,000 clones, around 80% of which are singletons, and about 15% rests with the top ten. No antigens are known for them. The sample here was CD4+ T cells from PBMCs cultured with HCoV-OC43 spike peptides, taken after COVID-19 vaccination. These receptor sequences come from a human donor who received a COVID-19 vaccine. CDR3s include the opening cysteine and the closing phenylalanine or tryptophan. The order of the fields is J gene, CDR3 length, D gene, V gene, clone size, CDR3 protein, CDR3 DNA. A D gene is named only where the DNA matches it firmly. Clone size, where shown, is once, few, many, or a class for clones that have expanded.

J: TRBJ1-6
length: 14
D: TRBD1
V: TRBV30
size: .
CDR3: CAWGTGGYNSPLHF
DNA: TGTGCCTGGGGGACAGGCGGGTATAATTCACCCCTCCACTTT

J: TRBJ2-5
length: 15
D: TRBD1
V: TRBV5-1
size: .
CDR3: CASSRRDRGLETQYF
DNA: TGCGCCAGCAGCCGCCGGGACAGGGGGCTAGAGACCCAGTACTTC

J: TRBJ1-2
length: 17
D: .
V: TRBV11-2
size: .
CDR3: CASSSRGKDSGGYGYTF
DNA: TGTGCCAGCAGCTCGCGGGGTAAGGACAGTGGAGGCTATGGCTACACCTTC

J: TRBJ2-5
length: 15
D: TRBD2
V: TRBV2
size: .
CDR3: CASRIGAGGQETQYF
DNA: TGTGCCAGCAGGATCGGAGCGGGGGGCCAAGAGACCCAGTACTTC

J: TRBJ1-5
length: 15
D: TRBD1
V: TRBV24-1
size: .
CDR3: CATQGRGGGNQPQHF
DNA: TGTGCCACACAGGGCAGGGGGGGAGGCAATCAGCCCCAGCATTTT

J: TRBJ1-5
length: 14
D: .
V: TRBV6-1
size: .
CDR3: CASSETRGDDPQHF
DNA: TGTGCCAGCAGTGAAACTAGGGGGGATGATCCCCAGCATTTT

J: TRBJ2-1
length: 12
D: .
V: TRBV5-1
size: few
CDR3: CASSGEYNEQFF
DNA: TGCGCCAGCAGCGGGGAATACAATGAGCAGTTCTTC

J: TRBJ2-1
length: 14
D: TRBD1
V: TRBV10-3
size: .
CDR3: CAISLDRGFDEQFF
DNA: TGTGCCATCAGCTTGGACAGGGGGTTTGATGAGCAGTTCTTC

J: TRBJ2-5
length: 16
D: .
V: TRBV5-4
size: .
CDR3: CASSLYSAVRQETQYF
DNA: TGTGCCAGCAGCTTGTATTCCGCAGTGAGACAAGAGACCCAGTACTTC

J: TRBJ2-3
length: 15
D: TRBD2
V: TRBV27
size: .
CDR3: CASRWTSGGTDTQYF
DNA: TGTGCCAGCAGATGGACTAGCGGGGGCACAGATACGCAGTATTTT

J: TRBJ2-3
length: 15
D: TRBD2
V: TRBV6-1
size: .
CDR3: CASSEEAGGPDTQYF
DNA: TGTGCCAGCAGTGAAGAAGCGGGGGGGCCAGATACGCAGTATTTT

J: TRBJ2-7
length: 12
D: .
V: TRBV5-6
size: few
CDR3: CASSVRAEEQYF
DNA: TGTGCCAGCAGCGTTCGGGCAGAGGAGCAGTACTTC

J: TRBJ2-3
length: 15
D: TRBD1
V: TRBV5-1
size: .
CDR3: CASSLTGVDTDTQYF
DNA: TGCGCCAGCAGCTTGACAGGGGTGGACACAGATACGCAGTATTTT

J: TRBJ2-1
length: 16
D: TRBD2
V: TRBV4-2
size: .
CDR3: CASSQAGLANYNEQFF
DNA: TGTGCCAGCAGCCAAGCGGGACTAGCGAACTACAATGAGCAGTTCTTC

J: TRBJ1-5
length: 14
D: .
V: TRBV18
size: .
CDR3: CASSPGQGNQPQHF
DNA: TGTGCCAGCTCGCCCGGGCAGGGGAATCAGCCCCAGCATTTT

J: TRBJ1-1
length: 15
D: .
V: TRBV21-1
size: .
CDR3: CASSKLPRRYTEAFF
DNA: TGTGCCAGCAGCAAATTACCCCGACGGTACACTGAAGCTTTCTTT

J: TRBJ1-1
length: 14
D: TRBD1
V: TRBV4-1
size: .
CDR3: CASSNQGRGVEAFF
DNA: TGCGCCAGCAGTAACCAGGGCAGGGGGGTTGAAGCTTTCTTT

J: TRBJ2-7
length: 15
D: TRBD1
V: TRBV19
size: .
CDR3: CASSSGTVSGYEQYF
DNA: TGTGCCAGTAGTTCCGGGACAGTTTCGGGCTACGAGCAGTACTTC

J: TRBJ2-1
length: 15
D: TRBD2
V: TRBV18
size: .
CDR3: CASSPLTSGDNEQFF
DNA: TGTGCCAGCTCACCATTAACTAGCGGGGACAATGAGCAGTTCTTC

J: TRBJ1-6
length: 13
D: .
V: TRBV20-1
size: .
CDR3: CSASTTDNSPLHF
DNA: TGCAGTGCTAGTACGACAGATAATTCACCCCTCCACTTT

J: TRBJ1-4
length: 17
D: TRBD1
V: TRBV5-5
size: few
CDR3: CASSFRPGQATNEKLFF
DNA: TGTGCCAGCAGCTTCCGGCCGGGACAGGCAACTAATGAAAAACTGTTTTTT

J: TRBJ2-5
length: 11
D: .
V: TRBV20-1
size: .
CDR3: CSGTLQETQYF
DNA: TGCAGTGGGACATTACAAGAGACCCAGTACTTC

J: TRBJ1-5
length: 14
D: .
V: TRBV7-8
size: .
CDR3: CASKLGASNQPQHF
DNA: TGTGCCAGCAAGCTCGGGGCTAGCAATCAGCCCCAGCATTTT

J: TRBJ1-1
length: 13
D: .
V: TRBV6-4
size: few
CDR3: CASSPGMNTEAFF
DNA: TGTGCCAGCAGTCCAGGCATGAACACTGAAGCTTTCTTT

J: TRBJ1-2
length: 16
D: .
V: TRBV3-1/TRBV3-2
size: .
CDR3: CASSQDGYAEVGGYTF
DNA: TGTGCCAGCAGCCAAGATGGTTACGCCGAAGTCGGTGGCTACACCTTC

J: TRBJ1-6
length: 14
D: TRBD1
V: TRBV27
size: few
CDR3: CASKKRDSHSPLHF
DNA: TGTGCCAGCAAAAAGAGGGACAGCCATTCACCCCTCCACTTT

J: TRBJ1-1
length: 14
D: .
V: TRBV7-2
size: .
CDR3: CASSLGRFNTEAFF
DNA: TGTGCCAGCAGCTTAGGCCGGTTTAACACTGAAGCTTTCTTT

J: TRBJ1-6
length: 17
D: .
V: TRBV6-2/TRBV6-3
size: .
CDR3: CASSYLFPRDKNSPLHF
DNA: TGTGCCAGCAGTTACTTATTCCCCCGGGACAAGAATTCACCCCTCCACTTT

J: TRBJ2-7
length: 14
D: .
V: TRBV18
size: .
CDR3: CASSPREGGYEQYF
DNA: TGTGCCAGCTCACCACGGGAGGGGGGCTACGAGCAGTACTTC

J: TRBJ2-6
length: 18
D: TRBD1
V: TRBV15
size: .
CDR3: CATSRPWTGNSGANVLTF
DNA: TGTGCCACCAGCAGGCCCTGGACAGGCAACTCTGGGGCCAACGTCCTGACTTTC

J: TRBJ1-1
length: 16
D: .
V: TRBV25-1
size: .
CDR3: CASSELGTGFRTEAFF
DNA: TGTGCCAGCAGTGAATTGGGAACAGGGTTTAGGACTGAAGCTTTCTTT

J: TRBJ2-2
length: 17
D: .
V: TRBV5-6
size: .
CDR3: CASSLSPLLYNTGELFF
DNA: TGTGCCAGCAGCTTGTCCCCCCTACTCTATAACACCGGGGAGCTGTTTTTT

J: TRBJ2-7
length: 15
D: TRBD2
V: TRBV6-1
size: .
CDR3: CASSEGTRRGYEQYF
DNA: TGTGCCAGCAGTGAAGGGACTAGAAGGGGCTACGAGCAGTACTTC

J: TRBJ2-7
length: 20
D: .
V: TRBV5-1
size: .
CDR3: CASSFFTGARTPIRLGEQYF
DNA: TGCGCCAGCAGCTTCTTCACCGGGGCCCGCACACCCATCCGGTTGGGCGAGCAGTACTTC

J: TRBJ2-3
length: 16
D: TRBD2
V: TRBV3-1/TRBV3-2
size: .
CDR3: CASSQTAGVGTDTQYF
DNA: TGTGCCAGCAGCCAAACTGCGGGGGTGGGCACAGATACGCAGTATTTT

J: TRBJ1-1
length: 16
D: .
V: TRBV18
size: .
CDR3: CASSPLLVSENTEAFF
DNA: TGTGCCAGCTCACCACTCTTAGTTTCGGAGAACACTGAAGCTTTCTTT

J: TRBJ2-7
length: 11
D: .
V: TRBV20-1
size: few
CDR3: CSAEWDYEQYF
DNA: TGCAGTGCGGAATGGGACTACGAGCAGTACTTC

J: TRBJ2-4
length: 14
D: .
V: TRBV2
size: .
CDR3: CASSETQSVNIQYF
DNA: TGTGCCAGCAGTGAAACCCAGTCTGTAAACATTCAGTACTTC

J: TRBJ2-2
length: 16
D: TRBD1
V: TRBV10-3
size: .
CDR3: CAIGAQGATNTGELFF
DNA: TGTGCCATCGGGGCCCAGGGGGCCACGAACACCGGGGAGCTGTTTTTT

J: TRBJ2-2
length: 15
D: TRBD1
V: TRBV11-3
size: .
CDR3: CASSLHTGGTGELFF
DNA: TGTGCCAGCAGCTTACATACAGGGGGCACCGGGGAGCTGTTTTTT